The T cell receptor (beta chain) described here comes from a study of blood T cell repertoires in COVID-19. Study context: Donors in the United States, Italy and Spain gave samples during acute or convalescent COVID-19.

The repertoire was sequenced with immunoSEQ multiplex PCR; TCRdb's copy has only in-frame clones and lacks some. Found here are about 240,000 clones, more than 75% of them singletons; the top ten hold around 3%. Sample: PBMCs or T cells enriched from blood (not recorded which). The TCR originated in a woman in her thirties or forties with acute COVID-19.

CDR3 nucleotide sequence: TGTGCCAGCAGTGAACATCGGCGTTTAGGGACAGCCTCCTACGAGCAGTACTTC. This codes for CASSEHRRLGTASYEQYF. The chain has TRBV25-1 and TRBJ2-7; 7 bases agree with TRBD1. CDR1 is MGHDK and CDR2 is SYGVNS in the germline V gene. The CDR3 runs to 18 residues. V gave up 2 bases and J gave up 0 bases; unmatched junction bases: 13.